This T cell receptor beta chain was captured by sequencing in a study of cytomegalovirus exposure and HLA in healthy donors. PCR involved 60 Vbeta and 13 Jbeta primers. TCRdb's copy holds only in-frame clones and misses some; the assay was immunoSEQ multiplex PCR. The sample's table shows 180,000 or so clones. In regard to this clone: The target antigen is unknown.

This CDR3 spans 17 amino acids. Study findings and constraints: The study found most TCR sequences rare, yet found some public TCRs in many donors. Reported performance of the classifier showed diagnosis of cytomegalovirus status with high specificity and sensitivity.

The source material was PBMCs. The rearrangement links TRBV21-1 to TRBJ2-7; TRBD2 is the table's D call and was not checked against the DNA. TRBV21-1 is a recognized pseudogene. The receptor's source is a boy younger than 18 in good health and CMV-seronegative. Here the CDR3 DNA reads TGTGCCAGCAGCAAAAGGACTAGCGGGGGCCAAGATTACGAGCAGTACTTC. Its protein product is CASSKRTSGGQDYEQYF.